Listed below are T cell receptor beta chains from one sample, sequenced in a study of blood T cell repertoires in COVID-19. The table came from immunoSEQ multiplex PCR; TCRdb's copy has only in-frame clones and leaves some out. The sample has some 60,000 clones, 80% to 95% seen once. Sequences were obtained from peripheral blood. The receptors here all came from a man aged 55 to 70 with acute or convalescent COVID-19. Each CDR3 is given with its conserved first and last residue. The size of a clone is reported for some rows only, either as once, few or many, or as a class for expanded clones.

>.|TRBJ2-7|TRBV21-1
CASSPVGDRGPTGGNEQYF
>.|TRBJ1-2|TRBV7-9
CASSSDSPFYGYTF
>.|TRBJ2-5|TRBV27
CASSLYGSRETQYF
>.|TRBJ2-7|TRBV9
CASSVGTSGTYEQYF
>.|TRBJ1-4|TRBV5-4
CASRAGPPTTNEKLFF
>.|TRBJ2-1|TRBV28
CASETRGGRGASDEQFF
>.|TRBJ1-2|TRBV27
CASSNPGTGGSGYTF
>once|TRBJ1-6|TRBV5-6
CASSPVRDRGNNSPLHF
>.|TRBJ1-5|TRBV27
CASSSGTVYQPQHF
>.|TRBJ1-1|TRBV18
CASSPSEAEAFF
>.|TRBJ2-7|TRBV27
CASSLIPGQGWVYEQYF
>.|TRBJ2-2|TRBV6-2/TRBV6-3
CASSADYIGGELFF
>.|TRBJ1-5|TRBV3-1/TRBV3-2
CASSQGAGGDQPQHF
>.|TRBJ1-3|TRBV6-5
CASSPGTGSGNTIYF
>.|TRBJ1-6|TRBV6-5
CASSYDRRNSPLHF
>few|TRBJ1-6|TRBV28
CASRGAGEGSPLHF
>.|TRBJ1-4|TRBV5-1
CASRPGQGDEKLFF
>.|TRBJ1-2|TRBV7-2
CASSYLTGAGGYGYTF
>.|TRBJ2-1|TRBV2
CARSVDWGDEQFF
>.|TRBJ1-5|TRBV15
CATSRERQPNQPQHF
>few|TRBJ1-1|TRBV18
CASSGQARDTEAFF